The rows below give T cell receptor beta chains drawn from one sample of a study of T cells in Graves' hyperthyroidism and ophthalmopathy. MiXCR, applied by TCRdb to the multiplex PCR reads, yields one record per CDR3 protein. The sample contains around 340,000 distinct CDR3 sequences, about a sixth of which appear only once. The sample was blood. These receptors were collected from a woman aged 35 to 49 with Graves' ophthalmopathy. Both conserved end residues are part of each CDR3. A D gene is named only where the DNA matches it firmly. Some rows mark clone size as missing; the rest say once, few, many or name a class of expanded clone.

J: TRBJ1-1
D: -
size: many
V: TRBV12-3/TRBV12-4
CDR3: CASSINLNTEAFF
DNA: TGTGCCAGCAGTATAAACTTAAACACTGAAGCTTTCTTT

J: TRBJ1-1
D: TRBD1
size: -
V: TRBV6-2/TRBV6-3
CDR3: CASSRTGGVTEAFF
DNA: TGTGCCAGCAGCCGGACAGGGGGCGTCACTGAAGCTTTCTTT

J: TRBJ2-5
D: TRBD2
size: many
V: TRBV7-3
CDR3: CASSSGTSGVQETQYF
DNA: TGTGCCAGCAGCTCCGGGACTAGCGGAGTCCAAGAGACCCAGTACTTC

J: TRBJ2-7
D: -
size: many
V: TRBV20-1
CDR3: CSARLRTDEQYF
DNA: TGCAGTGCTAGACTTAGGACAGACGAGCAGTACTTC

J: TRBJ1-2
D: TRBD1
size: many
V: TRBV19
CDR3: CASSILGTDYTF
DNA: TGTGCCAGTAGTATCCTCGGGACAGACTACACCTTC

J: TRBJ2-7
D: TRBD2
size: -
V: TRBV3-1
CDR3: CASSLSGRNYEQYF
DNA: TGTGCCAGCAGCCTTAGCGGGAGGAACTACGAGCAGTACTTC

J: TRBJ1-2
D: -
size: many
V: TRBV28
CDR3: CASRRQRFYGYTF
DNA: TGTGCCAGCAGAAGACAAAGGTTCTATGGCTACACCTTC

J: TRBJ1-2
D: TRBD1
size: many
V: TRBV18
CDR3: CASSPIGQGLNYGYTF
DNA: TGTGCCAGCTCACCCATCGGACAGGGCCTAAACTATGGCTACACCTTC

J: TRBJ1-1
D: -
size: many
V: TRBV20-1
CDR3: CSASPLRKNTEAFF
DNA: TGCAGTGCTAGCCCCCTCAGGAAGAACACTGAAGCTTTCTTT

J: TRBJ1-3
D: -
size: -
V: TRBV7-9
CDR3: CASSLHRIPGNTIYF
DNA: TGTGCCAGCAGCTTACATCGCATTCCCGGAAACACCATATATTTT

J: TRBJ1-2
D: -
size: many
V: TRBV28
CDR3: CASSQTGANYGYTF
DNA: TGTGCCAGCAGCCAGACAGGAGCTAACTATGGCTACACCTTC

J: TRBJ2-7
D: -
size: -
V: TRBV6-5
CDR3: CASSLPDDDEQYF
DNA: TGTGCCAGCAGTTTACCGGATGACGACGAGCAGTACTTC

J: TRBJ1-1
D: -
size: -
V: TRBV19
CDR3: CASSIGPGRTEAFF
DNA: TGTGCCAGTAGTATCGGACCAGGGCGCACTGAAGCTTTCTTT

J: TRBJ1-5
D: TRBD1
size: many
V: TRBV20-1
CDR3: CSAGQGLVNQPQHF
DNA: TGCAGTGCTGGACAGGGGCTCGTTAATCAGCCCCAGCATTTT

J: TRBJ1-3
D: -
size: many
V: TRBV10-3
CDR3: CAISVLTDTIYF
DNA: TGTGCCATCAGTGTCCTGACAGACACCATATATTTT

J: TRBJ2-7
D: -
size: many
V: TRBV28
CDR3: CASSLLSASGQYF
DNA: TGTGCCAGCAGTTTGTTGTCTGCCTCGGGGCAGTACTTC

J: TRBJ1-1
D: -
size: -
V: TRBV14
CDR3: CASRLGPEAFF
DNA: TGTGCCAGCAGACTTGGACCGGAAGCTTTCTTT

J: TRBJ1-5
D: -
size: many
V: TRBV6-1
CDR3: CASSPRGFNQPQHF
DNA: TGTGCCAGCAGTCCGCGGGGTTTCAATCAGCCCCAGCATTTT

J: TRBJ2-2
D: TRBD2
size: many
V: TRBV11-2
CDR3: CASSAWTSGSPGELFF
DNA: TGTGCCAGCAGCGCGTGGACTAGCGGGAGTCCCGGGGAGCTGTTTTTT

J: TRBJ1-5
D: TRBD1
size: many
V: TRBV6-1
CDR3: CASRTGDEPQHF
DNA: TGTGCCAGCCGGACAGGGGATGAGCCCCAGCATTTT

J: TRBJ2-2
D: TRBD1
size: many
V: TRBV19
CDR3: CASSLGQGAVGELFF
DNA: TGTGCCAGTAGTCTCGGACAGGGGGCGGTCGGGGAGCTGTTTTTT

J: TRBJ2-7
D: -
size: -
V: TRBV7-8
CDR3: CASSLIQGLYEQYF
DNA: TGTGCCAGCAGCTTAATCCAGGGTCTATACGAGCAGTACTTC

J: TRBJ1-6
D: TRBD1
size: -
V: TRBV20-1
CDR3: CSARATRTGASPLHF
DNA: TGCAGTGCTAGGGCGACTCGAACAGGGGCTTCACCCCTCCACTTT